This TCR beta chain was identified during a study of T-cell memory formation after mild COVID-19. 5'RACE, which relied on constant-segment primers, yielded TCR alpha and TCR beta cDNA libraries carrying sample barcodes and UMIs. TCRdb ran MiXCR on the 5' RACE reads and lists one entry per CDR3 protein. The repertoire holds 55,000 to 75,000 distinct CDR3 sequences, around a quarter seen once, with 43% in the top ten. Only a few counts were recorded for this clonotype. The antigen remains unidentified. The V end lost 11 bases, the J end lost 0 bases, and 13 bases lay between the germline ends. There are 14 residues in the CDR3. Germline loops: CDR1 MNHNY, CDR2 SVGAGI (reference sequence). Study observations and caveats: Clones contracting over day 15 to 85 were CD4/CD8 balanced, with later expanders leaning CD4+. Some SARS-CoV-2-responding clones were already detected in memory before infection. Of the contracting clones, CD4+ ones lay mainly in CM and EM, and CD8+ ones in EMRA.

V and J are TRBV6-6 and TRBJ2-2, with D possibly TRBD2 on 6 matching bases. The sequenced material came from PBMCs or a T cell subset sorted from them (not recorded which). The clonotype originates from a man between 18 and 29 years old who had mild COVID-19 (a few samples of this study predate the infection). Cell type and time point are not known. The CDR3 reads CAGARGANTGELFF. CDR3 in DNA: TGTGCCGGTGCACGCGGGGCGAACACCGGGGAGCTGTTTTTT.